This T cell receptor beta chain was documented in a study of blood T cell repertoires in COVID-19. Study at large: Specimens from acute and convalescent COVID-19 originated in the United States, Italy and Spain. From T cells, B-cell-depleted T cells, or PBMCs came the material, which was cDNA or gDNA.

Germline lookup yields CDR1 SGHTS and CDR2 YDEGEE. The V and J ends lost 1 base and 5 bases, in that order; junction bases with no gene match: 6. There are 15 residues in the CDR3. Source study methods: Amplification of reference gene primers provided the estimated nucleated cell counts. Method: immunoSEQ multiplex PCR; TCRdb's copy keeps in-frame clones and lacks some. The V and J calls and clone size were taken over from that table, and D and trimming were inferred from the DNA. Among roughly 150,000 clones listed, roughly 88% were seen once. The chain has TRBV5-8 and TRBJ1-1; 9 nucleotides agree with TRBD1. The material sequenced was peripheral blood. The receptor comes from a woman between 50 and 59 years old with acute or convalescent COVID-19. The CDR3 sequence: CASSLYGTGTTEAFF. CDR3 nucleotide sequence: TGTGCCAGCAGCTTGTATGGGACAGGGACGACTGAAGCTTTCTTT.